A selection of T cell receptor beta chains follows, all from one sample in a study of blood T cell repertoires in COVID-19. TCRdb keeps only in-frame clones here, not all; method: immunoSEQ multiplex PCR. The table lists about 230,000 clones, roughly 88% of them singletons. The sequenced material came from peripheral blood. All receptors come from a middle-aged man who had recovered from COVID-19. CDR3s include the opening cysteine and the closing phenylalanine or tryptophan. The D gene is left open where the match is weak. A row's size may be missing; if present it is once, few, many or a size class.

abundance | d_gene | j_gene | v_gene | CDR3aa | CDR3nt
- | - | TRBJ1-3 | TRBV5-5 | CASSSHLRTGGNTIYF | TGTGCCAGCAGCTCTCACCTGCGGACGGGAGGAAACACCATATATTTT
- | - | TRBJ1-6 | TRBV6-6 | CASSSSDSFSALHF | TGTGCCAGCAGTTCCTCGGACAGCTTCTCGGCCCTCCACTTT
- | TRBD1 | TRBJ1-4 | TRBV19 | CASSVDRVDEKLFF | TGTGCCAGTAGTGTGGACAGGGTGGACGAAAAACTGTTTTTT
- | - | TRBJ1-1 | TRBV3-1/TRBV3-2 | CASSQDPEGVGEAFF | TGTGCCAGCAGCCAAGACCCCGAAGGGGTGGGTGAAGCTTTCTTT
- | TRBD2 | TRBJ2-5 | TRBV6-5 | CASSWGGSEETQYF | TGTGCCAGCAGTTGGGGAGGGTCGGAGGAGACCCAGTACTTC
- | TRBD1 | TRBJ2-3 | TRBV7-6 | CASSSEQGTTQYF | TGTGCCAGCAGCTCCGAACAGGGGACTACGCAGTATTTT
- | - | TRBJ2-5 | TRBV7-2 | CASSRRRKETQYF | TGTGCCAGCAGCAGGAGGAGAAAGGAGACCCAGTACTTC
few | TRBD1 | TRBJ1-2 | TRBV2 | CASSEPDTGQAGGYTF | TGTGCCAGCAGTGAACCAGATACCGGACAGGCAGGTGGCTACACCTTC
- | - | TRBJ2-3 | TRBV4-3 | CASSQGSAGSLTDTQYF | TGCGCCAGCAGCCAAGGCTCGGCCGGGAGCCTCACAGATACGCAGTATTTT
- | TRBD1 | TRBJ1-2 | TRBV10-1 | CASSLDRDYGYTF | TGCGCCAGCAGTCTGGACAGGGACTATGGCTACACCTTC
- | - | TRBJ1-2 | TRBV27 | CASSFRTAPNYGYTF | TGTGCCAGCAGTTTTAGGACAGCGCCTAACTATGGCTACACCTTC
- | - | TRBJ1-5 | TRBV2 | CASSAMRVSNQPQHF | TGTGCCAGCAGTGCGATGCGGGTTAGCAATCAGCCCCAGCATTTT
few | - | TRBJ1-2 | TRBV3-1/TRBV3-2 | CASSQGLGQNYGYTF | TGTGCCAGCAGCCAAGGACTCGGACAGAACTATGGCTACACCTTC
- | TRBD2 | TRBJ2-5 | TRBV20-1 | CSASGTSGGQETQYF | TGCAGTGCTAGTGGGACTAGCGGAGGACAAGAGACCCAGTACTTC
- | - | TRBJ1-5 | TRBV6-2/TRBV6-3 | CASSYSIQSNQPQHF | TGTGCCAGCAGTTACTCGATACAGAGCAATCAGCCCCAGCATTTT
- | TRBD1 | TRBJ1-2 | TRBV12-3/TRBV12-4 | CASTPGTAYGYTF | TGTGCCAGCACCCCAGGGACAGCCTATGGCTACACCTTC
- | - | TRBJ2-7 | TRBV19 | CASSARVHYEQYF | TGTGCCAGTAGTGCCCGGGTCCACTACGAGCAGTACTTC
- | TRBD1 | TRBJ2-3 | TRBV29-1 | CSVGTGSSPDTQYF | TGCAGCGTCGGGACAGGGTCGTCCCCAGATACGCAGTATTTT
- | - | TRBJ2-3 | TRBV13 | CASSLDGGADTQYF | TGTGCCAGCAGCTTAGACGGGGGAGCCGATACGCAGTATTTT
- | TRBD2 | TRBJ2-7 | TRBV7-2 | CASSLKPSGGAYEQYF | TGTGCCAGCAGCTTAAAACCTAGCGGGGGGGCCTACGAGCAGTACTTC
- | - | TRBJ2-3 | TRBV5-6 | CASSLAGDSGDTQYF | TGTGCCAGCAGCTTGGCCGGGGATAGCGGAGATACGCAGTATTTT
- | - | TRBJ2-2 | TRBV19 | CASSIDPIGRGTGELFF | TGTGCCAGTAGTATAGACCCGATCGGGAGAGGGACCGGGGAGCTGTTTTTT
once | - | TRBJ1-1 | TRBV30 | CAWSQGSLNTEAFF | TGTGCCTGGAGTCAGGGGTCACTGAACACTGAAGCTTTCTTT
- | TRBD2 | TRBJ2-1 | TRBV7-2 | CASSLGGGAREQFF | TGTGCCAGCAGCTTAGGGGGAGGGGCTCGTGAGCAGTTCTTC
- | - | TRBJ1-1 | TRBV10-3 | CAISPGGGVGYTEAFF | TGTGCCATCAGCCCGGGGGGGGGCGTCGGGTACACTGAAGCTTTCTTT
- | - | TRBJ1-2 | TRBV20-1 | CSASPLGNYGYTF | TGCAGTGCTAGTCCCCTAGGTAACTATGGCTACACCTTC
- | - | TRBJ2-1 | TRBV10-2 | CASTRKSSYNEQFF | TGCGCCAGCACGAGAAAGAGCTCCTACAATGAGCAGTTCTTC
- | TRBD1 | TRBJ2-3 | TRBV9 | CASSVAGLGTGYIDTQYF | TGTGCCAGCAGCGTAGCTGGTTTGGGGACAGGGTACATAGATACGCAGTATTTT
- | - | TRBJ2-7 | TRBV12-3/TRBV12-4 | CASGARGEQYF | TGTGCCAGCGGAGCCCGAGGGGAGCAGTACTTC
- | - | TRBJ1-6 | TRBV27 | CASRSPLLGGDNSPLHF | TGTGCCAGCAGATCCCCCTTGCTGGGGGGAGATAATTCACCCCTCCACTTT
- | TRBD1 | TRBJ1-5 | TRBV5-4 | CASSLDRGASQPQHF | TGTGCCAGCAGCTTGGACAGGGGGGCGAGTCAGCCCCAGCATTTT
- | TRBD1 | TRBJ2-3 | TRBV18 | CASSPQTGSTDTQYF | TGTGCCAGCTCACCGCAGACAGGGAGTACAGATACGCAGTATTTT
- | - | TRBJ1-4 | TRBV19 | CASKRGGAGTAARLNEKLFF | TGTGCCAGTAAAAGAGGGGGAGCTGGGACGGCCGCCCGCCTTAATGAAAAACTGTTTTTT
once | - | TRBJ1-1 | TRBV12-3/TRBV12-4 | CASSLMQHEAFF | TGTGCCAGCAGTTTAATGCAACATGAAGCTTTCTTT
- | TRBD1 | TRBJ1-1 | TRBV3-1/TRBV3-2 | CASSPGTGMNTEAFF | TGTGCCAGCAGCCCTGGGACAGGCATGAACACTGAAGCTTTCTTT
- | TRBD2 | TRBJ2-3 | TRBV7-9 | CASSSGRGAGGSDTQYF | TGTGCCAGCAGCTCCGGCCGGGGAGCGGGGGGGTCAGATACGCAGTATTTT
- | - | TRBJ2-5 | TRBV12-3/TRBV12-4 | CASSWREETQYF | TGTGCCAGCAGCTGGAGAGAAGAGACCCAGTACTTC
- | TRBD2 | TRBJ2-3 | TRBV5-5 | CAGAGRAGDTQYF | TGTGCCGGAGCGGGGAGGGCGGGAGATACGCAGTATTTT
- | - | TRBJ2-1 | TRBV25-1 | CASRRGDSSYNEQFF | TGTGCCAGCAGACGCGGGGACAGCTCCTACAATGAGCAGTTCTTC
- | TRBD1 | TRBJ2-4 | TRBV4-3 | CASSQKTGGGDIQYF | TGCGCCAGCAGCCAAAAAACAGGGGGCGGGGACATTCAGTACTTC
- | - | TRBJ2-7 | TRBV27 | CASGRRGASDNEQYF | TGTGCCAGCGGACGCCGAGGCGCTAGCGACAACGAGCAGTACTTC